This T cell receptor (beta chain) was recovered during a study of shared clonotypes between healthy human individuals. Study details: Three CD4 naive, three CD4 memory, two CD8 naive and one CD8 memory plate were used per donor.

V was trimmed by 3 bases and J by 3 bases, leaving 9 bases between them. Germline V CDR1 and CDR2: MNHEY, SMNVEV (reference sequence). The CDR3 has 13 amino acids. Each of the donors was a healthy adult who was HIV-negative and had not had a recent acute infection or vaccination. Some clones are missing from TCRdb's copy, which holds only in-frame ones; the method was immunoSEQ multiplex PCR. Of millions of clones in the sample, about 92% are singletons; the top ten hold under 0.15%. Sequenced: naive CD4+ T cells sorted from blood. Subset indicated: CD45RA+ positively selected. The V and J genes are TRBV27 and TRBJ2-7; tentatively, D is TRBD2 (6 bases). The clonotype was recovered from a man younger than 35 in good health. DNA of the CDR3: TGTGCCAGCAGTTTTATGGGGGGCTACGAGCAGTACTTC. Translated, it gives CASSFMGGYEQYF.